This T cell receptor beta chain was profiled in a study of shared T cell receptors in the human thymus. Only in-frame clones appear in the TCRdb table, and some are missing; sequencing was by immunoSEQ multiplex PCR. The sample shows around 730,000 clones, 70% to 90% of them seen only once. The V and J ends lost 4 bases and 13 bases, in that order; junction bases with no gene match: 19. This CDR3 is 17 amino acids long. Germline V lookup: CDR1 SNHLY, CDR2 FYNNEI. In addition, the sample was reused for a study of human thymus T cells. That source reports: Corrective cardiac operations yielded the resected thymus tissue. Usage of V and J genes appeared biased in thymic and blood repertoires.

The receptor was isolated from a girl under three years old with a congenital heart defect. The chain is built from TRBV2 and TRBJ1-6, with 7 bases fitting TRBD1. Sequences were obtained from thymocytes. The CDR3 region has the DNA TGTGCCAGCAGTGTTGCTCAGGACAGGTCGGGGTGTTTTCCCCTCCACTTT. This encodes CASSVAQDRSGCFPLHF.